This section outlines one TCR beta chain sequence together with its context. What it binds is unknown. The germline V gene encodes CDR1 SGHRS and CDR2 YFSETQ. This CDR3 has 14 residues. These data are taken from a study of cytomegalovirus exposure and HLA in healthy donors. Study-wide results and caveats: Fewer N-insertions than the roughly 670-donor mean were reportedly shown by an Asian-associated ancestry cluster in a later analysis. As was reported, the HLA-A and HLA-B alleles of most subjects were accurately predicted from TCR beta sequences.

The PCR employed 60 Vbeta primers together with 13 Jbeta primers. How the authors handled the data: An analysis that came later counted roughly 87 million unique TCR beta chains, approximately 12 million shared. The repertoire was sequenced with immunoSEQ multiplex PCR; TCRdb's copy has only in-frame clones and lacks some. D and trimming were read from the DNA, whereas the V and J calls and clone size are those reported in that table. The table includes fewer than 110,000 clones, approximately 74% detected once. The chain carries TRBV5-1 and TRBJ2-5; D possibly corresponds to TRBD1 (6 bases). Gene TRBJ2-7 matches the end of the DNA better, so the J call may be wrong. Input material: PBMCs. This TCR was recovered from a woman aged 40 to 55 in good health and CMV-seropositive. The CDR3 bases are TGCGCCAGCCGACCCCGGACAGACTCCTACGAGCAGTACTTC. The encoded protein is CASRPRTDSYEQYF.